This entry concerns a single TCR beta chain. Its antigen is undetermined. The data derive from a study of radiotherapy plus CTLA-4 blockade in lung cancer. Study at large: Disease control was achieved by about 34% of patients, and objective responses by about 19%. Broader study findings: In blood, early T cell clone dynamics reportedly predicted response best, together with interferon-beta. Some TCR clones had been derived from tumors. These clones expanded in peripheral blood after radiotherapy plus ipilimumab.

V dropped 4 bases and J dropped 8; count of bases not matched to a gene: 6. Germline V lookup: CDR1 SEHNR, CDR2 FQNEAQ (reference sequence). This CDR3 spans 15 amino acids. CTLA-4 blockade using ipilimumab, together with focal radiation, was received by patients with chemo-refractory metastatic non-small-cell lung cancer. Method: immunoSEQ multiplex PCR; TCRdb's copy keeps in-frame clones and lacks some. The top ten clones hold roughly 4% of a sample with 45,000 to 75,000 clones, just over 75% of them seen once. The sequencing used peripheral blood, collected from a patient treated with radiotherapy plus ipilimumab. The chain uses TRBV7-9 and TRBJ2-1; 12 positions match TRBD2. This sequence was found in a human donor with non-small cell lung cancer who had a partial response to radiotherapy plus ipilimumab. The CDR3 sequence is CASSYTSGGPYEQFF. In DNA form, the CDR3 reads TGTGCCAGCAGCTACACTAGCGGGGGGCCCTATGAGCAGTTCTTC.